Below, 9 T cell receptor beta chains from the same sample are listed, as sequenced in a study of cytomegalovirus exposure and HLA in healthy donors (dated by TCRdb to between 2016 and 2019). Libraries were prepared through the immunoSEQ multiplex PCR assay. For the multiplex PCR, a mixture combining 60 forward primers for TCR Vbeta segments and 13 reverse primers for TCR Jbeta segments was used. TCRdb took this table from immuneACCESS and kept in-frame rearrangements with V and J called. Such tables lack part of the clones; where checked against another copy, unresolved V genes explain under half of the gap, and the rest is unexplained. This sample has 150,000 or so clones in its table, and approximately 80% of those were observed once. Around 15% of the sample lies in the top ten. The sample comprised PBMCs. The receptors shown here come from a woman in her thirties or forties in good health and CMV-seronegative.

The genes are TRBV6-5 and TRBJ1-2; D not certain. CDR3 size: 14 residues. Germline CDR1 MNHEY, CDR2 SVGAGI. V lost 0 bases to trimming and J lost 6 bases, with 11 bases between them. CDR3 DNA sequence: TGTGCCAGCAGTTACTCCGGGTGGGGAGATGGCTACACCTTC. Translating gives CASSYSGWGDGYTF.

J is TRBJ2-7 and V is TRBV6-5; 7 nucleotides agree with TRBD1. The CDR3 runs 13 residues. Germline-derived CDR1 and CDR2 are MNHEY and SVGAGI. After removal of 2 bases from V and 5 bases from J, the junction contained 3 bases not matched to a gene. The CDR3 reads CASSYLTGDEQYF. In DNA form, the CDR3 reads TGTGCCAGCAGTTACCTCACAGGGGACGAGCAGTACTTC.

This sequence joins TRBV19 and TRBJ1-3, with D unclear. With 4 bases removed from V and 7 bases from J, the gap between germline ends came to 5 bases. Germline CDR1 and CDR2: LNHDA and SQIVND (reference sequence). The CDR3 runs 11 residues. CDR3 coding DNA: TGTGCCAGTAGTACCGGGAACACCATATATTTT. It specifies CASSTGNTIYF.

The chain carries TRBV6-4 and TRBJ2-3; a possible D gene is TRBD2 (6 bases). Per germline, CDR1 MRHNA and CDR2 SNTAGT. Trimming pared 4 bases from V and 4 bases from J, leaving 9 bases between. The CDR3 has 13 residues. Written as DNA, the CDR3 is TGTGCCAGCAGTGGGGAGCGGGCAGATACGCAGTATTTT. This translates into CASSGERADTQYF.

This rearrangement joins TRBV7-6 to TRBJ2-1, with a tentative D call TRBD1 (5 bases). Looked up from germline, CDR1 is SGHVS and CDR2 is FNYEAQ. The CDR3 is 19 amino acids. The V and J ends lost 5 bases and 7 bases respectively, with 30 bases between them. The CDR3 is CASSDHSLRTSGVRNEQFF. In DNA form, the CDR3 reads TGTGCCAGCAGCGACCACTCGCTTAGGACATCAGGTGTCCGAAATGAGCAGTTCTTC.

The chain joins TRBV4-3 to TRBJ2-1; 8 nucleotides agree with TRBD2. CDR3 length: 15 amino acids. Trimming at V came to 1 base and at J to 10 bases, leaving 9 bases not matched to a gene. Per germline, CDR1 LGHNA and CDR2 YSLEER. In nucleotides, the CDR3 is TGCGCCAGCAGCCAAGGTCCTAGCGGGCCTAGGGAGCAGTTCTTC. Its protein product is CASSQGPSGPREQFF.

V gene TRBV12-5 combines with J gene TRBJ1-5, with 10 bases matching TRBD1. The ends lost 2 bases at V and 7 bases at J; junction bases unmatched: 8. The CDR3 sequence is 16 residues long. The germline V gene has CDR1 LGHNT and CDR2 FRNRAP. The CDR3, as DNA: TGTGCTAGTGGTTTGAGCCGGGACAGGGGAAGCCAGCCCCAGCATTTT. It translates to CASGLSRDRGSQPQHF.

The chain links TRBV4-1 to TRBJ2-7, with D tentatively TRBD1 (5 bases). There are 15 residues in the CDR3. Trimming stripped 1 base from V and 3 bases from J, with 13 bases between. The V gene's germline CDR1 is MGHRA and CDR2 YSYEKL. Written as DNA, the CDR3 is TGCGCCAGCAGCCAAGGTCAGGGAAGTCGCTACGAGCAGTACTTC. This codes for CASSQGQGSRYEQYF.

This rearrangement joins TRBV7-9 to TRBJ2-1, with 10 bases fitting TRBD1. The CDR3 sequence is 16 residues long. Germline loops: CDR1 SEHNR, CDR2 FQNEAQ (reference sequence). V shed 4 bases and J 2 bases; nucleotides not matched to a gene: 5. The CDR3 DNA is TGTGCCAGCAGCTCGGGGACAGGGGCGACCTACAATGAGCAGTTCTTC. It specifies CASSSGTGATYNEQFF.